This T cell receptor beta chain emerged from a study of immune characterization of retroperitoneal liposarcoma. This clonotype came up a few times. This CDR3 has 11 amino acids. The germline CDR1 and CDR2 sequences are MNHNS and SASEGT. TCRdb reprocessed the PCR reads with MiXCR, giving one entry per CDR3 protein. The profile shows approximately 11,000 distinct CDR3 sequences, roughly a third of them singletons. This TCR was recovered from a male donor with retroperitoneal liposarcoma. The genes are TRBV6-1 and TRBJ2-5, with D uncertain. The J call is in doubt because the DNA end fits TRBJ2-7 better. Input material: tumor tissue. Written as DNA, the CDR3 is TGTGCCAGCAGCTATATCTACGAGCAGTACTTC. This sequence encodes CASSYIYEQYF.